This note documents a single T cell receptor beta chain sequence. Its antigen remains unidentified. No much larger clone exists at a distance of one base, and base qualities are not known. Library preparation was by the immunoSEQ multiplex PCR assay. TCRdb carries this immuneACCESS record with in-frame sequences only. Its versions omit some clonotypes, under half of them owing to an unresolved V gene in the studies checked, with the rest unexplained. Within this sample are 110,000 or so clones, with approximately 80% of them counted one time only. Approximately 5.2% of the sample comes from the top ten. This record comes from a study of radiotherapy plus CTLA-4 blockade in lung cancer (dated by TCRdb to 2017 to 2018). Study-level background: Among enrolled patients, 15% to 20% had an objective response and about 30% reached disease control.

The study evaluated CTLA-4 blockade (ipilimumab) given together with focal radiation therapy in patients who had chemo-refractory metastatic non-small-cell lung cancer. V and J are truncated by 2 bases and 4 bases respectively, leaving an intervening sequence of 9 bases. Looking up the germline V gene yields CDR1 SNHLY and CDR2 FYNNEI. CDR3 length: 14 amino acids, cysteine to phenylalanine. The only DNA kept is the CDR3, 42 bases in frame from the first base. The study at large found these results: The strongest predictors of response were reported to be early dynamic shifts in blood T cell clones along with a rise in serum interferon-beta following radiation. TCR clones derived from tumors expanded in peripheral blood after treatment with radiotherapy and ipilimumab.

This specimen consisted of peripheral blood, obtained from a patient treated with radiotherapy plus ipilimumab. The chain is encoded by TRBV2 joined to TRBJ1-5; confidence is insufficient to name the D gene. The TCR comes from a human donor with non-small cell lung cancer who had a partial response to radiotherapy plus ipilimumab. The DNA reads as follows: TGTGCCAGCAGTGAATTTGACGGGAATCAGCCCCAGCATTTT. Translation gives CASSEFDGNQPQHF.